The entry that follows covers one TCR beta chain sequence. Its target antigen remains unknown. The record has no base qualities; no much larger clone is one base away. This sample is drawn from a study of T-cell reconstitution after alpha-beta-depleted transplantation in children (TCRdb year 2016). For context, the study as a whole: T-cell immune reconstitution after TCRalphabeta/CD19-depleted allogeneic hematopoietic cell transplantation in children was quantitatively tracked in the study by means of TCR repertoire profiling.

Libraries were built with PCR. Instrument used: Illumina HiSeq 2500. To normalize quantification of the TCRbeta repertoire, the TCR libraries were built with molecular barcoding that relied on unique molecular identifiers. Using fastp trimming at Q25 and MiXCR clonotype assembly, TCRdb reanalyzed the public sequencing data and kept in-frame beta chains. CDR3 protein sequences are deduplicated, and each keeps its most common genes and DNA. A total of 200,000 to 250,000 distinct CDR3 sequences appear in this sample, about 7% of them only once. The ten top clones hold more than 5.5% of the sample. CDR1 MDHEN and CDR2 SYDVKM were looked up in the germline V gene. Spanning cysteine to phenylalanine, the CDR3 consists of 15 amino acids. Only CDR3 DNA is held: 45 bases, read in frame from base 1. General findings and caveats noted by the study authors: The frequencies of hyperexpanded clones fell over the following months, and after one year, T-cell counts and TCRbeta diversity were mostly attributed to newly produced T cells. In some patients, high TCRbeta diversity at day 60 was attributed to recipient T cells and intrathymic progenitors that had survived conditioning. About two months after transplant, the apparently early recovery of alphabetaT-cell counts reportedly depended on just several hundred clones that had expanded rapidly and came from non-depleted graft cells.

Explained via the paper, the treatment or condition label denotes: allogeneic hematopoietic cell transplantation with graft depleted of TCRalphabeta T cells and CD19 B cells. The transplant recipients were children given TCRalphabeta/CD19-depleted allogeneic hematopoietic cell grafts. The sequence came from a boy between 2 and 10 years old with acute lymphoblastic leukemia, due to receive a stem cell transplant. Recombination connected TRBV28 to TRBJ2-5; 8 nucleotides in the junction match TRBD1. The sample was PBMCs, taken before TCRalphabeta/CD19-depleted stem cell transplant. The nucleotide sequence reads TGTGCTACTTGTGGGCAGGGGGCCGCCGAAGAGACCCAGTACTTC. Its protein is CATCGQGAAEETQYF. Full variable domain (CDR3 extended with the reference TRBV28 and TRBJ2-5 proteins): DVKVTQSSRYLVKRTGEKVFLECVQDMDHENMFWYRQDPGLGLRLIYFSYDVKMKEKGDIPEGYSVSREKKERFSLILESASTNQTSMYLCATCGQGAAEETQYFGPGTRLLVL.